A selection of T cell receptor beta chains follows, all from one sample in a study of T cell repertoires in cytomegalovirus infection. Each CDR3 protein is one row after TCRdb ran MiXCR on the reads. This table holds 270,000 or so distinct CDR3 sequences, around 15% found once. Sequencing was done on a sample of CD8+ T cells from PBMCs. These TCRs come from a human donor in good health (CMV status not recorded). Some clones in this sample may be carry-over from other donors' samples. The CDR3 runs from the conserved cysteine through the conserved F or W.

CASSLAALYEQYF | TRBV12-3/TRBV12-4
CSAPGQLWGETQYF | TRBV20-1
CASSYSWGGPSEQYF | TRBV6-6
CASSPPGGLRTEAFF | TRBV28
CASSGTRSYEQYF | TRBV6-1
CASSLSQGAVHTQYF | TRBV7-6
CSATGYYWGGDTEAFF | TRBV20-1
CASSQGGINQPQHF | TRBV4-2
CASSQGTSGVSEQFF | TRBV4-3
CASTSGRGNTGELFF | TRBV7-9
CASSQDTPSVAGGYEQYF | TRBV3-1
CASSFSGKISGNTIYF | TRBV7-8
CASRTDTANTGELFF | TRBV7-9
CASSLDGSYEQYF | TRBV7-9
CSVSTGGTDTQYF | TRBV29-1
CASSEWGAEQYF | TRBV25-1